In this sample, the clone carrying this T cell receptor (beta chain) turned up a few times. This sample was taken from a study of vaccination and CD4 T cells after COVID-19. Study information: Six men and four women formed the convalescents, two being Hispanic. The authors sampled three convalescent patients on day 14 and on days 161 to 241 post-vaccination.

As for time point: late sampling 161 to 241 days after vaccination in a few convalescent patients. The CDR3 sequence is 15 residues long. Trimming removed 1 base from V and 1 base from J, with 11 bases in between. CDR1 and CDR2 from the germline V gene are DFQATT and SNEGSKA (reference sequence). TCRdb redid the calling of the PCR reads with MiXCR, one entry per CDR3 protein. The sample consists of roughly 31,000 distinct CDR3 sequences, 45% to 50% of them appearing once. This chain joins TRBV20-1 and TRBJ1-5; maybe TRBD1 (5 bases). The material was CD4+ T cells from blood, obtained about 7 months after SARS-CoV-2 vaccination. The clonotype comes from a human donor who had recovered from COVID-19. The CDR3 DNA sequence: TGCAGTGCTAGAGTCCAGGGAGGAAGCAATCAGCCCCAGCATTTT. This gives the protein CSARVQGGSNQPQHF.